These 4 T cell receptor beta chains came from one sample sequenced in a study of CD4+ T cells in melanoma. Sequencing used immunoSEQ multiplex PCR; TCRdb keeps in-frame clones, though not all of them. The table has around 110,000 clones, over 80% seen once; the top ten hold 3% to 4%. The sequenced sample consisted of peripheral blood. The receptors come from a human donor with melanoma.

In its sample, this clone was seen once. The chain employs TRBV27 and TRBJ2-7; 7 nucleotides line up with TRBD1. Trimming removed 4 bases from V and 2 bases from J; junction bases left unmatched: 5. This CDR3 has 14 amino acids. CDR1 and CDR2 (germline): MNHEY, SMNVEV (reference sequence). The CDR3 DNA sequence: TGTGCCAGCAGTTCCCTAGACAGGGCCTACGAGCAGTACTTC. Residues: CASSSLDRAYEQYF.

V and J are TRBV5-1 and TRBJ2-5; 13 bases align to TRBD2. In germline, CDR1 is SGHRS, CDR2 YFSETQ. The CDR3 spans 18 residues. V was clipped by 0 bases and J by 5 bases; unmatched bases: 10. CDR3 bases: TGCGCCAGCAGCTTGGAGACTAGCGGGGGGAGGCTCCGGGAGACCCAGTACTTC. Protein: CASSLETSGGRLRETQYF.

This rearrangement joins TRBV7-2 to TRBJ1-5; unclear D gene. Per the germline V gene, CDR1 is SGHTA and CDR2 is FQGNSA. The CDR3 length is 13 residues. The V gene lost 6 bases and the J gene lost 4 bases, with 10 bases spanning the gap. CDR3: CASRRTGNQPQHF. CDR3 DNA sequence: TGTGCCAGCAGACGAACCGGTAATCAGCCCCAGCATTTT.

V and J are TRBV7-9 and TRBJ2-5; 9 nucleotides align to TRBD2. CDR3 length: 13 amino acids. Germline CDR1 SEHNR, CDR2 FQNEAQ (reference sequence). V was clipped by 3 bases and J by 5 bases; unmatched bases: 1. DNA for the CDR3: TGTGCCAGCAGCTTTAGCGGGAGCGAGACCCAGTACTTC. Protein: CASSFSGSETQYF. The whole variable domain, filled in from reference TRBV7-9 and TRBJ2-5, reads DTGVSQNPRHKITKRGQNVTFRCDPISEHNRLYWYRQTLGQGPEFLTYFQNEAQLEKSRLLSDRFSAERPKGSFSTLEIQRTEQGDSAMYLCASSFSGSETQYFGPGTRLLVL.